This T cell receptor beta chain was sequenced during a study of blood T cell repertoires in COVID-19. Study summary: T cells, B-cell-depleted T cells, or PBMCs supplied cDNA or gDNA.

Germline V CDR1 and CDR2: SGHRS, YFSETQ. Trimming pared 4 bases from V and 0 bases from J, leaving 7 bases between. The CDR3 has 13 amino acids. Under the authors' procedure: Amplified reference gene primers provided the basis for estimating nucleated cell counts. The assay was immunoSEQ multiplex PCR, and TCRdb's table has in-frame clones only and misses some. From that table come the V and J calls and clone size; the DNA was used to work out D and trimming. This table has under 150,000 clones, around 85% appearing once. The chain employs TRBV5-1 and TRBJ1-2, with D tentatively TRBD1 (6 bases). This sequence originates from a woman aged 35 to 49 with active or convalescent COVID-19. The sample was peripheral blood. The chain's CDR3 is CASSRDTNYGYTF. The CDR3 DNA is TGCGCCAGCAGCCGGGACACTAACTATGGCTACACCTTC.